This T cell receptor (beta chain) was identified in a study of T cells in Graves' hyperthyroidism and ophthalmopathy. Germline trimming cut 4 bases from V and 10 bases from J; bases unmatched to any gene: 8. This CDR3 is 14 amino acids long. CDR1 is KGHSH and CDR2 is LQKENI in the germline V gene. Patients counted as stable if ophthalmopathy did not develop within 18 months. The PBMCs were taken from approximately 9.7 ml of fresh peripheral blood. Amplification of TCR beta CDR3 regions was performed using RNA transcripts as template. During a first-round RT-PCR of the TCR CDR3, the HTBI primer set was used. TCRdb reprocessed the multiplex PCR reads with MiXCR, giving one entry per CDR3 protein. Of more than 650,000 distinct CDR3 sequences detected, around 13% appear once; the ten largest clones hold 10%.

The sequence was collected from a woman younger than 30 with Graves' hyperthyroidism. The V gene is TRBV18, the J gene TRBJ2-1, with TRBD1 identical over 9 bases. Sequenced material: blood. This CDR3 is CASSLRDRVLEQFF. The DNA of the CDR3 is TGTGCCAGCTCACTCCGGGACAGGGTCTTGGAGCAGTTCTTC.